Below, 24 T cell receptor beta chains from the same sample are listed, as sequenced in a study of shared clonotypes between healthy human individuals. Profiled with immunoSEQ multiplex PCR; TCRdb holds only in-frame clones, not every one. The data show about 1 million clones, with 65% to 80% seen just once and approximately 1.5% held by the top ten. Sequenced: memory CD4+ T cells sorted from blood. As for subset: CD45RA-negative fraction. The receptors originated from a man between 18 and 29 years old in good health.

The rearrangement links TRBV10-3 to TRBJ2-7, with TRBD1 as a possible D gene (6 bases). CDR3 length: 14 residues. Germline CDR1 ENHRY, CDR2 SYGVKD. V shed 4 bases and J shed 5 bases, with 15 bases lying between them. For the CDR3, the DNA is TGTGCCATCAGTGTGGTAGGGGGAACGAACGAGCAGTACTTC. Amino acids: CAISVVGGTNEQYF.

The genes are TRBV6-1 and TRBJ2-7, with 7 bases fitting TRBD2. V lost 3 bases, J lost 9 bases, and 20 bases stayed unmatched. This CDR3 contains 17 residues. Germline CDR1 reads MNHNS; CDR2 reads SASEGT. The chain's CDR3 is CASSDGASGSTSYRQYF. The CDR3 coding sequence is TGTGCCAGCAGTGACGGGGCTAGCGGATCCACCTCTTATAGGCAGTACTTC.

V gene TRBV6-5 combines with J gene TRBJ2-7; D remains unclear. V was pared by 6 bases and J by 2 bases, with 11 bases between. The CDR3 covers 13 residues. Per germline, CDR1 MNHEY and CDR2 SVGAGI. The CDR3, as DNA: TGTGCCAGCAGAAACACCCAGACCTACGAGCAGTACTTC. Translated, it gives CASRNTQTYEQYF.

This clone was detected a few times. This sequence joins TRBV7-6 and TRBJ2-7; 11 nucleotides line up with TRBD2. Unmatched junction bases numbered 8, after V lost 6 bases and J lost 4 bases. The CDR3 extends over 15 amino acids. Germline CDR1 and CDR2: SGHVS and FNYEAQ. This chain's CDR3 is CASSSQLAGGYEQYF. In DNA form, the CDR3 reads TGTGCCAGCAGTTCCCAATTAGCGGGAGGGTACGAGCAGTACTTC.

The gene calls are TRBV19 and TRBJ2-7; 10 nucleotides line up with TRBD2. This CDR3 is built from 16 residues. Looked up from germline, CDR1 is LNHDA and CDR2 is SQIVND (reference sequence). With 1 base clipped from V and 3 bases from J, the junction kept 6 bases outside the gene matches. CDR3 nucleotide sequence: TGTGCCAGTAGTATAGCCCCCACTAGCGGGATCTACGAGCAGTACTTC. It yields the protein CASSIAPTSGIYEQYF. Drawing the rest from reference TRBV19 and TRBJ2-7, the complete variable domain is DGGITQSPKYLFRKEGQNVTLSCEQNLNHDAMYWYRQDPGQGLRLIYYSQIVNDFQKGDIAEGYSVSREKKESFPLTVTSAQKNPTAFYLCASSIAPTSGIYEQYFGPGTRLTVT.

The rearrangement joins TRBV2 to TRBJ1-6, with 8 bases matching TRBD1. The CDR3 loop spans 13 amino acids. Germline V CDR1 and CDR2: SNHLY, FYNNEI. V lost 4 bases, J lost 14 bases, and 7 bases stayed unmatched. The CDR3 DNA is TGTGCCAGCAGTGTCTCGGGACAGGTGTCCCTCCACTTT. As protein: CASSVSGQVSLHF.

V is TRBV5-4 and J is TRBJ2-1, with 14 bases that match TRBD2. Germline CDR1 and CDR2: SGHNT and YYREEE (reference sequence). V trimming: 4 bases; J trimming: 7 bases; junction bases outside the gene matches: 4. The length of the CDR3 is 15 residues. The CDR3 sequence: CASSRTSGGLNEQFF. The CDR3 bases are TGTGCCAGCAGCCGGACTAGCGGGGGGCTGAATGAGCAGTTCTTC.

The V and J genes are TRBV9 and TRBJ1-1; D unclear. CDR1 is SGDLS, CDR2 YYNGEE, per germline. V lost 0 bases and J lost 6, with 12 bases in between. This CDR3 is 14 amino acids long. CDR3 amino acids: CASSVEGGHAEAFF. CDR3 DNA: TGTGCCAGCAGCGTAGAGGGTGGTCACGCTGAAGCTTTCTTT.

The chain uses TRBV4-3 and TRBJ1-4; 8 bases fit TRBD1. Germline V lookup: CDR1 LGHNA, CDR2 YSLEER. This CDR3 is built from 15 residues. V lost 3 bases and J lost 4; bases outside the gene matches: 4. CDR3 nucleotide sequence: TGCGCCAGCAGCCACACAGGGGGGTATAATGAAAAACTGTTTTTT. Translated: CASSHTGGYNEKLFF.

The V and J genes are TRBV7-9 and TRBJ2-2; 8 positions match TRBD1. Trimming took 6 bases from V and 6 from J; bases not matched to a gene: 3. Per the germline V gene, CDR1 is SEHNR and CDR2 is FQNEAQ (reference sequence). This CDR3 has 13 residues. The CDR3 protein is CASSRQGPGELFF. As DNA, the CDR3 is TGTGCCAGCAGTAGACAGGGGCCCGGGGAGCTGTTTTTT.

The gene calls are TRBV7-9 and TRBJ1-5; a weak D match, TRBD1 (5 bases). V was cut by 0 bases and J by 7 bases, with 10 bases left in between. Germline CDR1 SEHNR, CDR2 FQNEAQ (reference sequence). CDR3 size: 14 residues. This chain's CDR3 is CASSLAAGPQPQHF. CDR3 coding DNA: TGTGCCAGCAGCTTAGCGGCAGGGCCCCAGCCCCAGCATTTT.

The gene calls are TRBV5-4 and TRBJ2-1, with TRBD2 identical over 9 bases. Per the germline V gene, CDR1 is SGHNT and CDR2 is YYREEE (reference sequence). Trimming cost V 3 bases and J 5 bases; bases outside gene matches: 6. The CDR3 sequence is 15 residues long. The CDR3 DNA sequence: TGTGCCAGCAGCTCCCTAGCGGGAACAAACAATGAGCAGTTCTTC. It encodes CASSSLAGTNNEQFF.

The chain uses TRBV4-1 and TRBJ2-5; D is possibly TRBD2 (5 bases). V dropped 3 bases and J dropped 7 bases, with 15 bases sitting between them. The V gene's germline CDR1 is MGHRA and CDR2 YSYEKL. The CDR3 length is 14 residues. The CDR3 nucleotides are TGCGCCAGCAGCCAGTCAGTAGGCGGAGGGACCCAGTACTTC. Protein: CASSQSVGGGTQYF.

The CDR3 loop reads CASSSATGWFYPSNQPQHF. CDR3 nucleotide sequence: TGTGCCAGCAGTTCCGCGACAGGGTGGTTTTACCCAAGCAATCAGCCCCAGCATTTT. The chain combines TRBV28 with TRBJ1-5; 7 bases fit TRBD1. This CDR3 has 19 residues. Germline CDR1 and CDR2: MDHEN and SYDVKM. Trimming cost V 4 bases and J 1 base; bases outside gene matches: 16.

Only a few counts were recorded for this clone. The gene calls are TRBV6-4 and TRBJ2-2; D possibly corresponds to TRBD2 (5 bases). Trimming removed 5 bases from V and 0 bases from J, with 10 bases in between. The CDR3 spans 15 residues. CDR1 and CDR2 (germline): MRHNA, SNTAGT. CDR3 DNA sequence: TGTGCCAGCAGTAGGGAGATTTCGAACACCGGGGAGCTGTTTTTT. Translation: CASSREISNTGELFF.

The V and J genes are TRBV6-1 and TRBJ2-5; no clear D. The CDR3 has 15 amino acids. Germline CDR1 reads MNHNS; CDR2 reads SASEGT. V was cut by 2 bases and J by 3 bases, with 13 bases left in between. CDR3 nucleotide sequence: TGTGCCAGCAGTGAAAGGCCGCACATTAAAGAGACCCAGTACTTC. It specifies CASSERPHIKETQYF.

Points on this clone: Within the sample, other DNA sequences also encode this same CDR3. For the CDR3, the DNA is TGTGCCAGCAGCGTAGATGGGGATGGCTACACCTTC. Residues: CASSVDGDGYTF. The chain employs TRBV9 and TRBJ1-2, with no clear D. Looked up from germline, CDR1 is SGDLS and CDR2 is YYNGEE. CDR3 length: 12 residues. V was pared by 0 bases and J by 6 bases, with 6 bases between. The whole variable domain, filled in from reference TRBV9 and TRBJ1-2, reads DSGVTQTPKHLITATGQRVTLRCSPRSGDLSVYWYQQSLDQGLQFLIQYYNGEERAKGNILERFSAQQFPDLHSELNLSSLELGDSALYFCASSVDGDGYTFGSGTRLTVV.

To note about this clone: Other nucleotide sequences in the sample specify the same CDR3. The V call is TRBV7-3, the J call TRBJ2-3; D not certain. V shed 3 bases and J shed 3 bases, with 7 bases lying between them. This CDR3 comprises 13 residues. Germline CDR1 SGHTA, CDR2 FQGTGA. CDR3 DNA sequence: TGTGCCAGCAGCTTTGGTGAGACAGATACGCAGTATTTT. It is translated as CASSFGETDTQYF. Full variable domain (missing parts from reference TRBV7-3 and TRBJ2-3): GAGVSQTPSNKVTEKGKYVELRCDPISGHTALYWYRQSLGQGPEFLIYFQGTGAADDSGLPNDRFFAVRPEGSVSTLKIQRTERGDSAVYLCASSFGETDTQYFGPGTRLTVL.

The rearrangement links TRBV20-1 to TRBJ1-2; D is perhaps TRBD1 (6 bases). The CDR3 totals 11 residues. Trimming cost V 5 bases and J 6 bases, with 10 bases left between them. From germline, CDR1 is DFQATT and CDR2 SNEGSKA (reference sequence). The CDR3 nucleotides read TGCAGTGCTCCCCGGGACAATGGCTACACCTTC. This encodes CSAPRDNGYTF.

This chain uses TRBV11-3 with TRBJ2-1, with 9 bases aligning to TRBD1. The CDR3 contains 16 residues. Germline values: CDR1 SGHNT, CDR2 YENEEA. The V gene end was trimmed by 1 base and the J gene end by 1 base; junction bases not matched to a gene: 2. CDR3 DNA: TGTGCCAGCAGCTTAGGCGGGACAGGGTCCTACAATGAGCAGTTCTTC. It specifies CASSLGGTGSYNEQFF.

The gene calls are TRBV6-6 and TRBJ2-2; 12 bases align to TRBD2. The trim removed 10 bases at V and 4 bases at J, leaving 7 bases unmatched. The CDR3 is made up of 15 amino acids. Germline CDR1 and CDR2: MNHNY and SVGAGI (reference sequence). CDR3 protein: CATRRTSGTTGELFF. The DNA of the CDR3 is TGTGCCACCAGGAGGACTAGCGGGACCACCGGGGAGCTGTTTTTT.

This clone was seen many times. Other DNA sequences in this sample translate to the same CDR3. The rearrangement links TRBV19 to TRBJ1-4, with TRBD1 as a possible D gene (6 bases). This CDR3 spans 16 amino acids. V was cut by 3 bases and J by 7 bases, with 18 bases left in between. Germline V gene data show CDR1 as LNHDA and CDR2 as SQIVND (reference sequence). Written as DNA, the CDR3 is TGTGCCAGTAGTATTGGTGGGGGGCTGCGAGGTGAAAAACTGTTTTTT. It yields the protein CASSIGGGLRGEKLFF.

The V call is TRBV5-6, the J call TRBJ2-7; D may be TRBD1 (7 bases). The CDR3 length is 15 residues. The V end lost 2 bases, the J end lost 0 bases, and 12 bases lay between the germline ends. Germline V lookup: CDR1 SGHDT, CDR2 YYEEEE. CDR3 coding DNA: TGTGCCAGCAGCTTTGCGGGACAGCCCTCCTACGAGCAGTACTTC. Its translation: CASSFAGQPSYEQYF.

The chain joins TRBV10-3 to TRBJ2-5; D is unclear. The germline CDR1 and CDR2 sequences are ENHRY and SYGVKD. This CDR3 region has 12 residues. V lost 3 bases and J lost 5, with 7 bases in between. The CDR3 DNA reads TGTGCCATCAGTGATATGCTGGAGACCCAGTACTTC. Encoded protein: CAISDMLETQYF.